This T cell receptor beta chain appears in the sequencing data of a study of cytomegalovirus exposure and HLA in healthy donors. On this clone: The antigen is unknown.

The PCR used 60 Vbeta and 13 Jbeta primers. Profiling relied on immunoSEQ multiplex PCR, and the TCRdb table lists in-frame clones only, not all of them. The data show fewer than 200,000 clones, roughly 76% seen once. Study findings and constraints: Per published reports, the classifier diagnosed cytomegalovirus status with high specificity and sensitivity. Most likely, a cluster of highly shared sequence variants arose as a sequencing artifact. Data from an earlier analysis indicated that most TCR beta V segments were productive either about 87% or about 30% of the time.

This CDR3 region has 16 residues. V was clipped by 5 bases and J by 0 bases, with 14 bases between them. Per the germline V gene, CDR1 is SNHLY and CDR2 is FYNNEI. When sampled, the donors appeared nominally healthy, though they likely had unrecorded immune exposures. The clonotype comes from a human donor in good health. The gene calls are TRBV2 and TRBJ2-4; maybe TRBD1 (5 bases). The sample taken for sequencing was PBMCs. The CDR3 protein is CASSRDRILAKNIQYF. CDR3 sequence (DNA): TGTGCCAGCAGTCGCGACAGAATCCTAGCCAAAAACATTCAGTACTTC.